This T cell receptor beta chain was profiled in a study of CD8 T cells in acute hepatitis C reinfection. Study outcomes and limitations: TRBV04 and TRBV06 were preferentially used in all groups, not explained by naive pool overrepresentation.

V dropped 5 bases and J dropped 3; count of bases not matched to a gene: 4. The CDR3 has 13 residues. CDR1 SGHRS and CDR2 YFSETQ come from the germline V gene. TCRdb's copy holds only in-frame clones and misses some; the assay was immunoSEQ multiplex PCR. This sample has 2,000 to 3,000 clones, with 65% to 70% found just once. Sample time point: at least 347 days after estimated infection, following spontaneous clearance. The hepatitis C virus-specific receptor repertoire was characterized directly ex vivo, with no prior expansion in culture. This clone is termed large (0.1 to 1%). The V call is TRBV5-1, the J call TRBJ1-1; 7 bases map to TRBD1. The source of this sequence is a man between 40 and 49 years old who spontaneously cleared hepatitis C infection. The sample here was HCV NS3-1073 tetramer-sorted CD8+ T cells from PBMCs, taken at follow-up. CDR3 sequence: CASRGGADTEAFF. The DNA for the CDR3 is TGCGCCAGCAGAGGGGGCGCGGACACTGAAGCTTTCTTT.